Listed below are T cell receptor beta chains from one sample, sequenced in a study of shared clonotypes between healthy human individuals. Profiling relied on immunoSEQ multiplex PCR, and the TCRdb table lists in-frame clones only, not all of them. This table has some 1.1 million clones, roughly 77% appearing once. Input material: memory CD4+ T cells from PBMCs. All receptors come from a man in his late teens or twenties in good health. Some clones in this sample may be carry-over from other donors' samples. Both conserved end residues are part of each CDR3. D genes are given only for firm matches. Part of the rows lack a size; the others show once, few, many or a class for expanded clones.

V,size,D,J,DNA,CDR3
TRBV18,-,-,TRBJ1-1,TGTGCCAGCTCACCAGGCAGGGCGAACACTGAAGCTTTCTTT,CASSPGRANTEAFF
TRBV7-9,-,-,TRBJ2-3,TGTGCCAGCAGCCTCCAGTACACAGATACGCAGTATTTT,CASSLQYTDTQYF
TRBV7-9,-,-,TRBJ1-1,TGTGCCAGCAGCTTAGGGGCGGCGGGGAACACTGAAGCTTTCTTT,CASSLGAAGNTEAFF
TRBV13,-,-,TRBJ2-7,TGTGCCAGCAGCTTAGGCGGTGGGCGGTACTCCTACGAGCAGTACTTC,CASSLGGGRYSYEQYF
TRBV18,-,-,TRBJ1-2,TGTGCCAGCTCACCGAGCGGGGGTAACTATGGCTACACCTTC,CASSPSGGNYGYTF
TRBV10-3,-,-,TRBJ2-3,TGTGCCATCAGTGAGTCTAGCGCAGATACGCAGTATTTT,CAISESSADTQYF
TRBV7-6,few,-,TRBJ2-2,TGTGCCAGCAGCTTAATGGGCGGGACCAACACCGGGGAGCTGTTTTTT,CASSLMGGTNTGELFF
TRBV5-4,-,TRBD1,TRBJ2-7,TGTGCCAGCAGCTCTCGGACAGGGAGTGACGAGCAGTACTTC,CASSSRTGSDEQYF
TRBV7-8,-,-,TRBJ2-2,TGTGCCAGCAGCCCCGACATGGCTGGCACCGGGGAGCTGTTTTTT,CASSPDMAGTGELFF
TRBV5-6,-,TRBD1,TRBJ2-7,TGTGCCAGCAGCTTGTACCCGGGTGGACAGGGCTACGAGCAGTACTTC,CASSLYPGGQGYEQYF
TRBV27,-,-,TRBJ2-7,TGTTCCGAGATCCTAGGTGGGATATCGGGGCAATACGAGCAGTACTTC,CSEILGGISGQYEQYF
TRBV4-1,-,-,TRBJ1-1,TGCGCCAGCAGCCAAGATTTGGCAGTGAACACTGAAGCTTTCTTT,CASSQDLAVNTEAFF
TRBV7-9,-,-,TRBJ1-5,TGTGCCAGCAGCTTAGGACAGGCCCATCAGCCCCAGCATTTT,CASSLGQAHQPQHF
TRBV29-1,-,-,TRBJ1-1,TGCAGCGTTGGCTCTTGGACAGCCAGAAACACTGAAGCTTTCTTT,CSVGSWTARNTEAFF
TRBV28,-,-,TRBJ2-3,TGTGCCAGCAGTTTAGGGGGGCTGGTCACAGATACGCAGTATTTT,CASSLGGLVTDTQYF
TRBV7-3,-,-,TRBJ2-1,TGTGCCAGCAGCCCTAGGCAGGGTTGGAGTGAGCAGTTCTTC,CASSPRQGWSEQFF
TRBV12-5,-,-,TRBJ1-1,TGTGCTAGTGAGGGGGAGACCCAAGCTTTCTTT,CASEGETQAFF
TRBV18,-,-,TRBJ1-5,TGTGCCAGCTCACAGCAGGGGAGAGGGGTAAATCAGCCCCAGCATTTT,CASSQQGRGVNQPQHF
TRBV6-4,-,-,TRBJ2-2,TGTGCCAGCAGTGAAGGGGGGCTGAACACCGGGGAGCTGTTTTTT,CASSEGGLNTGELFF